These 8 T cell receptor beta chains were sequenced from one sample in a study of control samples from healthy donors and cancer patients. TCRdb's table, derived via immunoSEQ multiplex PCR, lists solely in-frame clones and lacks some. The sample includes 55,000 to 65,000 clones, more than 70% of them seen just once. Input material: PBMCs. All receptors come from a woman aged 60-75 years with lung cancer.

This clone was found once. This chain connects TRBV11-2 to TRBJ1-2; D may be TRBD1 (6 bases). Germline-derived CDR1 and CDR2 are SGHAT and FQNNGV. This CDR3 spans 13 amino acids. V gave up 5 bases and J gave up 4 bases, with 11 bases separating them. CDR3 DNA: TGTGCCAGCAGCCCGACAGGATCCTATGGCTACACCTTC. Protein: CASSPTGSYGYTF.

J is TRBJ1-5 and V is TRBV15, with no clear D. V shed 0 bases and J shed 0 bases, with 3 bases lying between them. Germline values: CDR1 LNHNV, CDR2 YYDKDF (reference sequence). The CDR3 runs 14 residues. This CDR3 is CATSRDYSNQPQHF. The CDR3 DNA sequence: TGTGCCACCAGCAGAGACTATAGCAATCAGCCCCAGCATTTT.

This rearrangement joins TRBV5-1 to TRBJ1-6, with 10 bases identical to TRBD1. CDR3 length equals 14 residues. Germline CDR1 reads SGHRS; CDR2 reads YFSETQ. V was clipped by 4 bases and J by 8 bases; unmatched bases: 3. The chain's CDR3 is CASSTGTGDSPLHF. CDR3 coding DNA: TGCGCCAGCAGCACCGGGACAGGGGATTCACCCCTCCACTTT. The full variable domain, its missing parts supplied by reference TRBV5-1 and TRBJ1-6, is KAGVTQTPRYLIKTRGQQVTLSCSPISGHRSVSWYQQTPGQGLQFLFEYFSETQRNKGNFPGRFSGRQFSNSRSEMNVSTLELGDSALYLCASSTGTGDSPLHFGNGTRLTVT.

The chain carries TRBV19 and TRBJ1-5; the D gene is possibly TRBD1 (5 bases). The CDR3 has 11 residues. The germline V gene encodes CDR1 LNHDA and CDR2 SQIVND (reference sequence). V lost 6 bases to trimming and J lost 11 bases, with 11 bases between them. CDR3 nucleotides: TGTGCCAGTAGCGGGGGTGGGACCCAGCATTTT. The encoded protein is CASSGGGTQHF.

This chain links TRBV2 with TRBJ1-1, with 11 nucleotides matching TRBD1. The CDR3 has 16 amino acids. J gave up 3 bases and V 5 bases, and 8 bases lay outside the gene matches. Germline CDR1 and CDR2: SNHLY and FYNNEI. The CDR3 reads CASSRDRGSSYTEAFF. For the CDR3, the DNA is TGTGCCAGCAGTAGGGACAGGGGGTCCTCTTACACTGAAGCTTTCTTT.

The chain carries TRBV12-3 or TRBV12-4 and TRBJ2-7; unclear D gene. Trimming removed 5 bases at V and 1 base at J, with 6 bases between. The CDR3 is 12 residues long. The DNA for the CDR3 is TGTGCCAGCAGTCGGAATTCCTACGAGCAGTACTTC. Translating gives CASSRNSYEQYF.

The rearrangement links TRBV28 to TRBJ2-4, with 8 bases fitting TRBD1. The CDR3 is 14 amino acids. With V trimmed by 4 bases and J by 7 bases, 6 bases remained unmatched. CDR1 MDHEN and CDR2 SYDVKM come from the germline V gene. The CDR3 loop is CASSSTGASNIQYF. The CDR3 nucleotides read TGTGCCAGCAGTTCGACAGGGGCCTCGAACATTCAGTACTTC.

This chain uses TRBV9 with TRBJ2-3; the D is unclear. The ends were cut back, 2 bases at V and 6 bases at J, with 10 bases in the middle. The germline V gene has CDR1 SGDLS and CDR2 YYNGEE. The CDR3 is made up of 13 amino acids. The CDR3 region is CASSVAPWDTQYF. CDR3 nucleotides: TGTGCCAGCAGCGTGGCGCCGTGGGATACGCAGTATTTT.